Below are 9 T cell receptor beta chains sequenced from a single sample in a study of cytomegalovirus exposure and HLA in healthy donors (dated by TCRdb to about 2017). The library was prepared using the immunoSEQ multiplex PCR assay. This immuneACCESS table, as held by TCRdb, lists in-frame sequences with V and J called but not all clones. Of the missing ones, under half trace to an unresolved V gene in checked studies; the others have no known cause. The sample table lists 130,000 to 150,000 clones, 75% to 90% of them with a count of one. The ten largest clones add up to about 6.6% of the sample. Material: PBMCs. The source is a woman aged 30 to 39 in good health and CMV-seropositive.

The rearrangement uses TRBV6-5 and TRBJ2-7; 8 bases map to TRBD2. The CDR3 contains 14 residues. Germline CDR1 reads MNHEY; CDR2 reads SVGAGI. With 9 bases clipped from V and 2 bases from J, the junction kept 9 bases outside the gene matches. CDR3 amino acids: CASSRREVAYEQYF. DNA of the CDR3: TGTGCCAGTAGCCGGCGGGAGGTCGCCTACGAGCAGTACTTC.

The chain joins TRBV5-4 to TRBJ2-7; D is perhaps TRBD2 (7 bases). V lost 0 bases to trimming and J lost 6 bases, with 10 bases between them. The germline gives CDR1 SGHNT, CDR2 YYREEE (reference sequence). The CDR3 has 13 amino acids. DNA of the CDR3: TGTGCCAGCAGCTTGGTCGGGGGGCCCGAGCAGTACTTC. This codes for CASSLVGGPEQYF.

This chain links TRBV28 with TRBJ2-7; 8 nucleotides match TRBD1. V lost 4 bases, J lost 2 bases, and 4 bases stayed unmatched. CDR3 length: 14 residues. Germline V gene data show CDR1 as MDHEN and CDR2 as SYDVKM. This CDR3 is CASSWTGMAYEQYF. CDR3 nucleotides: TGTGCCAGCAGTTGGACAGGGATGGCCTACGAGCAGTACTTC.

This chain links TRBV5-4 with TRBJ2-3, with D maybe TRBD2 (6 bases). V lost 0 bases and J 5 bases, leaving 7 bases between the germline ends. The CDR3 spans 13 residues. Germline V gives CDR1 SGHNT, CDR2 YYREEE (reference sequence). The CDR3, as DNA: TGTGCCAGCAGCTTGGGCGGGGTAGATACGCAGTATTTT. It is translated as CASSLGGVDTQYF.

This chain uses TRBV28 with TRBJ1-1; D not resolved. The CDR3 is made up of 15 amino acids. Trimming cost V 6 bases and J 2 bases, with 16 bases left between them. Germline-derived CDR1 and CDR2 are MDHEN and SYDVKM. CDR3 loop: CASRSVVEDNTEAFF. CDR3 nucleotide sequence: TGTGCCAGCAGATCCGTAGTTGAAGATAACACTGAAGCTTTCTTT.

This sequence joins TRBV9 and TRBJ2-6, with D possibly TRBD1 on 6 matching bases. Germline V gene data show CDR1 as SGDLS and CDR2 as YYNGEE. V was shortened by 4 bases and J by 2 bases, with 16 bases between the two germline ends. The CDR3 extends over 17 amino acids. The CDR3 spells CASSSRTVAPGANVLTF. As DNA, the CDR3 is TGTGCCAGCAGCTCGCGGACAGTAGCTCCTGGGGCCAACGTCCTGACTTTC.

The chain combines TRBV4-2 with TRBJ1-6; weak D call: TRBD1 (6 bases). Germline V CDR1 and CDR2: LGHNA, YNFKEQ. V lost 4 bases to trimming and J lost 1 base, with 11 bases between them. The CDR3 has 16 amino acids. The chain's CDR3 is CASSRVQGSYNSPLHF. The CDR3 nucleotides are TGTGCCAGCAGCCGGGTACAGGGTTCCTATAATTCACCCCTCCACTTT.

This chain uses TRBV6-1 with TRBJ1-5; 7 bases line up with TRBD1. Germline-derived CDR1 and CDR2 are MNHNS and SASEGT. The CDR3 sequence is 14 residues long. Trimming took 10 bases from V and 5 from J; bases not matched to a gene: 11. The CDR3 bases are TGTGCCATCGGGCTGGACAGGATATATCAGCCCCAGCATTTT. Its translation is CAIGLDRIYQPQHF.

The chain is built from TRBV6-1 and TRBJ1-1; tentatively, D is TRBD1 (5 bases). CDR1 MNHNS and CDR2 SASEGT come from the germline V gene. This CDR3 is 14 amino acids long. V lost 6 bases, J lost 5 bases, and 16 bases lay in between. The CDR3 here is CASSVDWGGTEAFF. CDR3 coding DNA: TGTGCCAGCAGCGTGGACTGGGGGGGGACTGAAGCTTTCTTT.